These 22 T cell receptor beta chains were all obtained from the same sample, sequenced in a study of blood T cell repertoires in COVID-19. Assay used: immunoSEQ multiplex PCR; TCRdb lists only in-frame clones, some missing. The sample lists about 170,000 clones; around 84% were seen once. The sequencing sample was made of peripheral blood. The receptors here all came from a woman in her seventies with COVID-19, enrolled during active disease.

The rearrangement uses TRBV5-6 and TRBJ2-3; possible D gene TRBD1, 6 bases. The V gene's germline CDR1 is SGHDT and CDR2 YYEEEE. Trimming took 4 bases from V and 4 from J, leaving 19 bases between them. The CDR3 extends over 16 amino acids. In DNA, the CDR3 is TGTGCCAGCAGCCCCTCGGGGATTAAGGGGGCAGATACGCAGTATTTT. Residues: CASSPSGIKGADTQYF.

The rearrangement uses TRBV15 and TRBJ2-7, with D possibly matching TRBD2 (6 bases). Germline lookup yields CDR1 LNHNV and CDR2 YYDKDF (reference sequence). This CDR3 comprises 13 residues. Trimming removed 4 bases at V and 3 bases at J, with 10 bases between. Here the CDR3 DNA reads TGTGCCACCAGCATTAGCGGAGGCTACGAGCAGTACTTC. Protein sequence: CATSISGGYEQYF.

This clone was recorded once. CDR3 in amino acids: CASSRDGQGYEQYV. CDR3 DNA: TGTGCCAGCTCTCGCGATGGACAGGGCTACGAGCAGTACGTC. The chain combines TRBV18 with TRBJ2-7; TRBD1 matches at 8 bases. CDR1 is KGHSH, CDR2 LQKENI, per germline. Germline trimming cut 6 bases from V and 3 bases from J; bases unmatched to any gene: 7. The CDR3 covers 14 residues.

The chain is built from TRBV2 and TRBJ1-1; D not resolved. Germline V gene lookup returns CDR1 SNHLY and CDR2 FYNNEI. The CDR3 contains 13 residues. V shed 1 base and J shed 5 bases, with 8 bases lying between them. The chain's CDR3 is CASSEGAGTEAFF. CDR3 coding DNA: TGTGCCAGCAGTGAAGGGGCTGGAACTGAAGCTTTCTTT.

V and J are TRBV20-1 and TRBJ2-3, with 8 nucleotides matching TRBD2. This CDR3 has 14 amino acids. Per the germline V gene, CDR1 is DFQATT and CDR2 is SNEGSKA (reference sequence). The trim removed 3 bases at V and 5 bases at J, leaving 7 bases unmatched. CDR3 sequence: CSASLGGRRDTQYF. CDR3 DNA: TGCAGTGCTAGTCTCGGCGGGAGGAGAGATACGCAGTATTTT.

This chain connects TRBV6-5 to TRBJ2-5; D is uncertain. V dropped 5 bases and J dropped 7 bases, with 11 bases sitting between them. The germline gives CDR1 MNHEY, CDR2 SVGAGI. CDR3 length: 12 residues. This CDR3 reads CASSSSLGTQYF. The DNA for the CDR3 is TGTGCCAGCAGTAGTAGCTTAGGGACCCAGTACTTC.

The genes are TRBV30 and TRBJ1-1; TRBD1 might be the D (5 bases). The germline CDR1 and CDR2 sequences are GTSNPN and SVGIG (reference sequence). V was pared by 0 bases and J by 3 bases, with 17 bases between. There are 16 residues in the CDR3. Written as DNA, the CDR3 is TGTGCCTGGAGTGTACGGAGGGGCAGGGAGGACACTGAAGCTTTCTTT. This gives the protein CAWSVRRGREDTEAFF.

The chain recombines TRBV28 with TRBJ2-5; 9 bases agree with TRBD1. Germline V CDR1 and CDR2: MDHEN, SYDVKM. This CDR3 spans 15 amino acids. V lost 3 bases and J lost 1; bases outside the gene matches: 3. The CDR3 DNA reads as TGTGCCAGCAGTTTTCCGGGACAGGGCCAAGAGACCCAGTACTTC. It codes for CASSFPGQGQETQYF.

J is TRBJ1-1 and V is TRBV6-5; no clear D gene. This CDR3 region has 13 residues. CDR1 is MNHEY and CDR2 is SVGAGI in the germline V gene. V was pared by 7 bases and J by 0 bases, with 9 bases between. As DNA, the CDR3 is TGTGCCAGCATGAGACTCCTGAACACTGAAGCTTTCTTT. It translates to CASMRLLNTEAFF.

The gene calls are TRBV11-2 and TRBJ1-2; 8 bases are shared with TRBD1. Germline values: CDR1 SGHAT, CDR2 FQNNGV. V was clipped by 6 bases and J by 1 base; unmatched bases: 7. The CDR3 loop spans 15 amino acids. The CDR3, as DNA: TGTGCCAGCAGATTACAGGGGGGACTTAACTATGGCTACACCTTC. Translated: CASRLQGGLNYGYTF.

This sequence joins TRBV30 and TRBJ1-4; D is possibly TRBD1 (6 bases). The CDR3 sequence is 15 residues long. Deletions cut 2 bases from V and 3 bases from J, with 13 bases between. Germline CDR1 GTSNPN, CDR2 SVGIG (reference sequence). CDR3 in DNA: TGTGCCTGGAGTTGGGTAGGGGGGGCTAATGAAAAACTGTTTTTT. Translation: CAWSWVGGANEKLFF.

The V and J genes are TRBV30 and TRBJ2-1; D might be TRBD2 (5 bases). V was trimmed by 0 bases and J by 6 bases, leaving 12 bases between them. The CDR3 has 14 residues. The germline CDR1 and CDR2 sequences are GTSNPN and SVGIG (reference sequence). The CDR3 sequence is CAWSVGLAGNEQFF. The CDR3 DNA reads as TGTGCCTGGAGTGTCGGCCTAGCAGGCAATGAGCAGTTCTTC. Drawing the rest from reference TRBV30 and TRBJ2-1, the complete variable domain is SQTIHQWPATLVQPVGSPLSLECTVEGTSNPNLYWYRQAAGRGLQLLFYSVGIGQISSEVPQNLSASRPQDRQFILSSKKLLLSDSGFYLCAWSVGLAGNEQFFGPGTRLTVL.

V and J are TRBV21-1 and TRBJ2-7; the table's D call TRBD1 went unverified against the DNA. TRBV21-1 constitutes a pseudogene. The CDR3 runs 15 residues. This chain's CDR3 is CASSKGGQGNYEQYF. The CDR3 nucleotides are TGTGCCAGCAGCAAAGGGGGACAGGGTAACTACGAGCAGTACTTC.

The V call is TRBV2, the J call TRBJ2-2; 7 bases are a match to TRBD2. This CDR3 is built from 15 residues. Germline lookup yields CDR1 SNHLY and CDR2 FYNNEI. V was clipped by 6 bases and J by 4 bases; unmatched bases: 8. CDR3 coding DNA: TGTGCCAGCAGGTTGACTAGCCCCTCCACCGGGGAGCTGTTTTTT. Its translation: CASRLTSPSTGELFF.

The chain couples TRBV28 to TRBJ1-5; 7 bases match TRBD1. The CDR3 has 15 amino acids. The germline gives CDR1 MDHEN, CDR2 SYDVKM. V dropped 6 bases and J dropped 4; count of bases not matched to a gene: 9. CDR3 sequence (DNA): TGTGCCAGCAGCCTTGGGACAGTAGGGAATCAGCCCCAGCATTTT. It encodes CASSLGTVGNQPQHF. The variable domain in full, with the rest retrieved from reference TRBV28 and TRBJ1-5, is DVKVTQSSRYLVKRTGEKVFLECVQDMDHENMFWYRQDPGLGLRLIYFSYDVKMKEKGDIPEGYSVSREKKERFSLILESASTNQTSMYLCASSLGTVGNQPQHFGDGTRLSIL.

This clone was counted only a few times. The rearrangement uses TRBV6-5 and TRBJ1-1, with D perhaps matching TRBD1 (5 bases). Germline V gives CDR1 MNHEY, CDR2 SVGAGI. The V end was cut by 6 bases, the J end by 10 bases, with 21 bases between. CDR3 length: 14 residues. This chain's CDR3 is CASSRTQVDFRAFF. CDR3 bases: TGTGCCAGCAGCCGAACACAGGTCGACTTTAGAGCTTTCTTT.

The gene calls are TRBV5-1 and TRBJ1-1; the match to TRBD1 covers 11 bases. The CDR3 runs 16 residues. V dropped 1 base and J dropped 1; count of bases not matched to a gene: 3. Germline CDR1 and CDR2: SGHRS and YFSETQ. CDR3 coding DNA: TGCGCCAGCAGCTTGAGGACAGGGGGCGCGAACACTGAAGCTTTCTTT. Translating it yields CASSLRTGGANTEAFF.

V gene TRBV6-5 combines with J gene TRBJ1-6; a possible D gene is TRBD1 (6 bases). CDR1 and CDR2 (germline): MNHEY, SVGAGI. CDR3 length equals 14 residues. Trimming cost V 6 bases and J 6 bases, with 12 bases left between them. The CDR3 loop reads CASSRTGINSPLHF. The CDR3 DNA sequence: TGTGCCAGCAGCAGAACAGGGATTAATTCACCCCTCCACTTT.

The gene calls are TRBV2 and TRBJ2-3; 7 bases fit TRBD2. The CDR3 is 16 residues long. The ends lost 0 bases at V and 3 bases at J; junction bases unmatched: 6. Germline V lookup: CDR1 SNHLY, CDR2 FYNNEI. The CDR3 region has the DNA TGTGCCAGCAGTGAAGCATTGGGCGGGAGAACAGATACGCAGTATTTT. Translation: CASSEALGGRTDTQYF.

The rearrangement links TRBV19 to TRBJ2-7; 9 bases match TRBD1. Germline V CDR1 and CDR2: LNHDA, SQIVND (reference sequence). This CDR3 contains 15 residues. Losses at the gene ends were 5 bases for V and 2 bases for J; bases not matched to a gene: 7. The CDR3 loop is CASSSAGTGTYEQYF. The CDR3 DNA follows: TGTGCCAGTAGTTCGGCCGGGACAGGGACCTACGAGCAGTACTTC.

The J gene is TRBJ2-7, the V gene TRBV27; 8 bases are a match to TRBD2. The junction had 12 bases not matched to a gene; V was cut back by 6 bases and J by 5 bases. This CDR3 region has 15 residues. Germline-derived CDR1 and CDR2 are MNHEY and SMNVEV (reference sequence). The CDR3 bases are TGTGCCAGCAGCCTTTCGGGGGGGCCTGGTAACGAGCAGTACTTC. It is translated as CASSLSGGPGNEQYF.

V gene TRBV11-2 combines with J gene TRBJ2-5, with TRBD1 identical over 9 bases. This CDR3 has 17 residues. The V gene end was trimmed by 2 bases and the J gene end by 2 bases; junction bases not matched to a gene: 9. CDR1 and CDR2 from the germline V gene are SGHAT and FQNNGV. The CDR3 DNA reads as TGTGCCAGCAGCTTATACCGGGACAGGGCAGTACAAGAGACCCAGTACTTC. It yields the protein CASSLYRDRAVQETQYF.